In this sample, the clone carrying this T cell receptor beta chain turned up once. The data derive from a study of blood T cell repertoires in COVID-19. Under the authors' procedure: Amplification of reference gene primers was used by the study to estimate nucleated cell counts. The method was immunoSEQ multiplex PCR; TCRdb's version includes in-frame clones alone and lacks a portion of them. V and J calls and clone size are copied from that table; D and trimming were computed from the DNA. The sample has about 280,000 clones, less than 90% seen once. Germline CDR1 and CDR2: SGDLS and YYNGEE. The CDR3 contains 15 residues. The ends lost 0 bases at V and 3 bases at J; junction bases unmatched: 4.

This TCR was recovered from a human donor in a cohort sampled during active COVID-19. The sample consisted of peripheral blood. The chain recombines TRBV9 with TRBJ2-3, with 7 bases identical to TRBD2. CDR3 nucleotides: TGTGCCAGCAGCGTAGGACCGGGAGGAACAGATACGCAGTATTTT. Amino acids: CASSVGPGGTDTQYF.